Shown below are 25 T cell receptor beta chains from a single sample sequenced in a study of shared clonotypes between healthy human individuals. Measured with immunoSEQ multiplex PCR; TCRdb has only the in-frame clones, and not every one. The sample has millions of clones, less than 95% seen once. The naive CD8 population came from CD45RO-negative cells selected for CCR7, without terminally differentiated effector memory CD45RA+ cells. Sequenced material: naive CD8+ T cells sorted from blood. These receptors were collected from a man between 18 and 35 years old in good health.

V is TRBV5-6 and J is TRBJ2-7, with D possibly TRBD1 on 5 matching bases. Germline V CDR1 and CDR2: SGHDT, YYEEEE. V lost 1 base and J lost 1, with 9 bases in between. CDR3 size: 14 residues. DNA of the CDR3: TGTGCCAGCAGCTTGAGGGGCTATTCCTACGAGCAGTACTTC. Protein product: CASSLRGYSYEQYF. Using reference TRBV5-6 and TRBJ2-7 for the parts outside the CDR3, the full variable domain is DAGVTQSPTHLIKTRGQQVTLRCSPKSGHDTVSWYQQALGQGPQFIFQYYEEEERQRGNFPDRFSGHQFPNYSSELNVNALLLGDSALYLCASSLRGYSYEQYFGPGTRLTVT.

The chain couples TRBV2 to TRBJ2-6; D is ambiguous. This CDR3 has 16 amino acids. V shed 3 bases and J shed 4 bases, with 13 bases lying between them. Germline V gene data show CDR1 as SNHLY and CDR2 as FYNNEI. The chain's CDR3 is CASSDLLVSGANVLTF. The CDR3 coding sequence is TGTGCCAGCAGTGACCTTTTAGTATCCGGGGCCAACGTCCTGACTTTC.

The J gene is TRBJ1-1, the V gene TRBV15; possible D gene TRBD1, 6 bases. The germline V gene encodes CDR1 LNHNV and CDR2 YYDKDF (reference sequence). CDR3 length equals 14 residues. V gave up 4 bases and J gave up 0 bases, with 9 bases separating them. DNA for the CDR3: TGTGCCACCAGCACCAGGGGCTTGAACACTGAAGCTTTCTTT. This encodes CATSTRGLNTEAFF.

A word on this clone: Distinct nucleotide sequences in the sample also encode this CDR3. V is TRBV5-4 and J is TRBJ2-7, with D possibly TRBD2 on 5 matching bases. Germline CDR1 is SGHNT and CDR2 is YYREEE (reference sequence). The CDR3 length is 13 residues. Between the trimmed V and J ends, which lost 4 bases and 0 bases, there was a span of 8 bases. CDR3 sequence: CASSLGVSYEQYF. CDR3 coding DNA: TGTGCCAGCAGCCTGGGAGTCTCCTACGAGCAGTACTTC.

This chain links TRBV27 with TRBJ2-7; D ambiguous. The CDR3 sequence is 12 residues long. Germline CDR1 MNHEY, CDR2 SMNVEV (reference sequence). V lost 6 bases and J 9 bases, leaving 15 bases between the germline ends. The CDR3 DNA follows: TGTGCCAGCAGACCCGACTCCTCCGTGCAGTACTTC. Translating it yields CASRPDSSVQYF.

This clone was counted once. This chain uses TRBV7-9 with TRBJ1-2; D perhaps matches TRBD1 (6 bases). CDR1 is SEHNR, CDR2 FQNEAQ, per germline (reference sequence). The CDR3 consists of 14 residues. V was pared by 4 bases and J by 4 bases, with 13 bases between. CDR3 amino acids: CASSSPGGLYGYTF. In DNA form, the CDR3 reads TGTGCCAGCAGCTCACCTGGGGGCCTCTATGGCTACACCTTC.

The gene calls are TRBV4-3 and TRBJ2-7, with D uncertain. Germline V gene sequence: CDR1 LGHNA, CDR2 YSLEER. The CDR3 is 13 amino acids. V shed 5 bases and J shed 2 bases, with 10 bases lying between them. The CDR3 DNA reads TGCGCCAGCAGCGAAGCTGTGGCCTACGAGCAGTACTTC. It yields the protein CASSEAVAYEQYF.

This clone was seen a single time. J is TRBJ2-7 and V is TRBV7-8; the D is unclear. Germline CDR1 is SGHVS and CDR2 is FQNEAQ. This CDR3 has 13 residues. V shed 4 bases and J shed 2 bases, with 9 bases lying between them. The CDR3 DNA is TGTGCCAGCAGCTCACACAGTACCTACGAGCAGTACTTC. Protein sequence: CASSSHSTYEQYF. The whole variable domain, filled in from reference TRBV7-8 and TRBJ2-7, reads GAGVSQSPRYKVAKRGQDVALRCDPISGHVSLFWYQQALGQGPEFLTYFQNEAQLDKSGLPSDRFFAERPEGSVSTLKIQRTQQEDSAVYLCASSSHSTYEQYFGPGTRLTVT.

This clone is a singleton in its sample. CDR3 residues: CASNAGPYEQYF. The CDR3 DNA reads TGTGCCAGCAACGCCGGCCCCTACGAGCAGTACTTC. The V gene is TRBV2, the J gene TRBJ2-7; unclear D gene. Germline CDR1 and CDR2: SNHLY and FYNNEI. The CDR3 is made up of 12 amino acids. V was pared by 7 bases and J by 2 bases, with 9 bases between.

The chain uses TRBV29-1 and TRBJ2-1; D unresolved. The CDR3 extends over 12 amino acids. Germline V gene lookup returns CDR1 SQVTM and CDR2 ANQGSEA. The CDR3 DNA is TGCATCGGGCAGAGCTCCTACAATGAGCAGTTCTTC. Its protein product is CIGQSSYNEQFF.

As concerns this clone: This sample includes further DNA sequences coding for the same CDR3. The genes are TRBV6-5 and TRBJ2-7; possible D gene TRBD2, 6 bases. The germline V gene encodes CDR1 MNHEY and CDR2 SVGAGI. There are 14 residues in the CDR3. V was shortened by 3 bases and J by 0 bases, with 9 bases between the two germline ends. The CDR3 is CASSYGGNSYEQYF. As DNA, the CDR3 is TGTGCCAGCAGTTATGGCGGGAACTCCTACGAGCAGTACTTC.

The chain combines TRBV19 with TRBJ1-2, with D possibly TRBD1 on 6 matching bases. In germline, CDR1 is LNHDA, CDR2 SQIVND (reference sequence). This CDR3 region has 13 residues. V lost 5 bases and J lost 6, with 13 bases in between. CDR3: CASSVQGLDGYTF. DNA for the CDR3: TGTGCCAGTAGTGTACAGGGTCTAGATGGCTACACCTTC.

The chain is built from TRBV7-9 and TRBJ1-1, with TRBD1 identical over 7 bases. In germline, CDR1 is SEHNR, CDR2 FQNEAQ (reference sequence). The CDR3 covers 18 residues. The V and J ends lost 5 bases and 3 bases, in that order; junction bases with no gene match: 18. CDR3 coding DNA: TGTGCCAGCAGCCTAGGGGCTGGACAGGAAAAGGCCGACACTGAAGCTTTCTTT. The encoded protein is CASSLGAGQEKADTEAFF. The whole variable domain, filled in from reference TRBV7-9 and TRBJ1-1, reads DTGVSQNPRHKITKRGQNVTFRCDPISEHNRLYWYRQTLGQGPEFLTYFQNEAQLEKSRLLSDRFSAERPKGSFSTLEIQRTEQGDSAMYLCASSLGAGQEKADTEAFFGQGTRLTVV.

V and J are TRBV5-6 and TRBJ2-1; D possibly corresponds to TRBD2 (6 bases). The germline CDR1 and CDR2 sequences are SGHDT and YYEEEE. CDR3 size: 14 residues. Trimming pared 5 bases from V and 5 bases from J, leaving 14 bases between. The CDR3 region is CASRPRDSHNEQFF. The CDR3 region has the DNA TGTGCCAGCAGGCCCCGGGACTCGCACAATGAGCAGTTCTTC.

V and J are TRBV7-9 and TRBJ2-1, with 14 nucleotides matching TRBD2. Germline CDR1 reads SEHNR; CDR2 reads FQNEAQ (reference sequence). The J segment lost 0 bases and the V segment lost 5 bases, leaving 6 bases of the junction unmatched. This CDR3 has 18 residues. The CDR3: CASSTTSGGASSYNEQFF. CDR3 DNA: TGTGCCAGCAGCACGACTAGCGGGGGGGCTAGCTCCTACAATGAGCAGTTCTTC.

The CDR3: CASNSGTVTDTQYF. CDR3 bases: TGTGCCAGCAACTCGGGGACGGTCACAGATACGCAGTATTTT. The chain links TRBV27 to TRBJ2-3; D may correspond to TRBD1 or TRBD2 (5 bases each). V shed 7 bases and J shed 2 bases, with 13 bases lying between them. The V gene's germline CDR1 is MNHEY and CDR2 SMNVEV (reference sequence). The CDR3 covers 14 residues.

The genes are TRBV7-9 and TRBJ2-3; D is tentatively TRBD1 or TRBD2 (5 bases each). The CDR3 has 17 amino acids. Trimming removed 1 base at V and 3 bases at J, with 17 bases between. Germline loops: CDR1 SEHNR, CDR2 FQNEAQ (reference sequence). In DNA, the CDR3 is TGTGCCAGCAGCTTAGGTTCGGCAGGGCCGGGGACAGATACGCAGTATTTT. Its translation: CASSLGSAGPGTDTQYF.

The chain is built from TRBV28 and TRBJ1-2; 8 nucleotides match TRBD1. Germline trimming cut 6 bases from V and 4 bases from J; bases unmatched to any gene: 10. Germline V CDR1 and CDR2: MDHEN, SYDVKM. This CDR3 comprises 15 residues. The CDR3: CASRRGQGEGYGYTF. The CDR3 DNA reads as TGTGCCAGCAGACGCGGACAGGGAGAGGGCTATGGCTACACCTTC.

Note on this clone: This sample includes further DNA sequences coding for the same CDR3. The V gene is TRBV27, the J gene TRBJ2-3, with 11 bases fitting TRBD2. V lost 6 bases to trimming and J lost 3 bases; unmatched junction nucleotides: 5. The length of the CDR3 is 15 residues. Per the germline V gene, CDR1 is MNHEY and CDR2 is SMNVEV (reference sequence). The CDR3 coding sequence is TGTGCCAGCAGCCTACTAGCGGGGGTGACAGATACGCAGTATTTT. This translates into CASSLLAGVTDTQYF.

The rearrangement links TRBV7-2 to TRBJ2-7; unclear D gene. CDR1 and CDR2 (germline): SGHTA, FQGNSA. CDR3 length: 14 residues. V was pared by 2 bases and J by 5 bases, with 13 bases between. CDR3 nucleotides: TGTGCCAGCAGCTTAATAGGGTCAAACCACGAGCAGTACTTC. It codes for CASSLIGSNHEQYF.

The chain joins TRBV7-9 to TRBJ2-5, with 10 nucleotides matching TRBD1. J gave up 1 base and V 5 bases, and 10 bases lay outside the gene matches. CDR3 length: 17 amino acids. CDR1 SEHNR and CDR2 FQNEAQ come from the germline V gene (reference sequence). In DNA form, the CDR3 reads TGTGCCAGCAGCCCGCAGGGGACAGGGGATGGCCAAGAGACCCAGTACTTC. This gives the protein CASSPQGTGDGQETQYF.

The rearrangement links TRBV11-2 to TRBJ2-2; 9 bases line up with TRBD2. Germline loops: CDR1 SGHAT, CDR2 FQNNGV. The J segment lost 0 bases and the V segment lost 5 bases, leaving 13 bases of the junction unmatched. The CDR3 is 19 amino acids. The CDR3 nucleotides are TGTGCCAGCAGCGGAGCGGGAGGAACTATTTTCGCGAACACCGGGGAGCTGTTTTTT. Its protein is CASSGAGGTIFANTGELFF. Using reference TRBV11-2 and TRBJ2-2 for the parts outside the CDR3, the full variable domain is EAGVAQSPRYKIIEKRQSVAFWCNPISGHATLYWYQQILGQGPKLLIQFQNNGVVDDSQLPKDRFSAERLKGVDSTLKIQPAKLEDSAVYLCASSGAGGTIFANTGELFFGEGSRLTVL.

CDR3 sequence: CASSPRGGYEQYF. DNA of the CDR3: TGTGCCAGCAGTCCCCGGGGGGGCTACGAGCAGTACTTC. The chain is built from TRBV6-1 and TRBJ2-7, with 8 bases lining up with TRBD2. The CDR3 covers 13 residues. Germline assignment: CDR1 MNHNS and CDR2 SASEGT. V lost 5 bases, J lost 3 bases, and 3 bases stayed unmatched.

The J gene is TRBJ2-5, the V gene TRBV28; TRBD2 matches 7 bases. With V trimmed by 6 bases and J by 4 bases, 5 bases remained unmatched. The CDR3 has 13 amino acids. CDR1 and CDR2 (germline): MDHEN, SYDVKM. CDR3 amino acids: CASSGGLGETQYF. CDR3 coding DNA: TGTGCCAGCAGCGGGGGGTTAGGAGAGACCCAGTACTTC.

This chain joins TRBV27 and TRBJ1-4, with unresolved D. The CDR3 sequence is 16 residues long. Trimming left V 6 bases short and J 4 bases short, with 18 bases between. Germline assignment: CDR1 MNHEY and CDR2 SMNVEV (reference sequence). The CDR3 DNA follows: TGTGCCAGCAGATCTATAGGGCCCCAATTTAATGAAAAACTGTTTTTT. It translates to CASRSIGPQFNEKLFF.